Detailed here is one TCR beta chain. Its cognate antigen has yet to be identified. No clone much larger than this one lies a single base away; base qualities are absent. This entry belongs to a study of shared clonotypes between healthy human individuals (TCRdb year 2020). Background on the whole study: The cohort included three men and a couple of women between 18 and 49 years of age. For each donor, CD4 naive and CD4 memory were each run on three plates, CD8 naive on two plates, and CD8 memory on one plate. To estimate repertoire size and how much clonotype sharing occurs between individuals, the study deeply sequenced the blood TCR repertoires of about 5 healthy adults. Libraries were prepared and TCR repertoires were sequenced by different laboratories using diverse techniques, in order to increase sequencing depth and limit assay-specific biases. Between about 0.9 and 9 billion PBMCs per donor were obtained by leukapheresis. Results and caveats for the whole study, not just this receptor: The small number of donors limited the genetic and exposure-history diversity represented. Naive subsets generally had larger estimated clonotype richness than memory subsets did. Pairwise subsampling led to the expectation that sequencing depth would affect the degree of clonotype sharing among donors. Sampling was restricted to blood, and TCR repertoires in tissue are likely to differ from TCR repertoires in blood. Even with the large sequencing depth, rarefaction of the sorted-subset datasets indicated that sequencing was incomplete. When a handful of donors were compared, the shared fraction of clonotypes was about 5.4% for naive CD4, roughly 3.4% for naive CD8, more than 2% for memory CD4, and around 0.4% for memory CD8. Compared with non-shared clonotypes, the clonotypes found in all four sorted-subset donors had higher generation probabilities.

The CDR3 contains 13 residues, cysteine and phenylalanine counted. Only the CDR3 DNA stays, 39 bases, in frame from base 1. Trimming costs V 10 bases and J 5 bases, and their ends lie 17 bases apart. The germline V gene encodes CDR1 LNHDA and CDR2 SQIVND (reference sequence). Donors were healthy HIV-negative adults with no recently reported acute infections or vaccinations. Every donor was a Caucasian adult residing in Nashville, Tennessee, USA. Magnetic negative selection was used to enrich CD4+ T cells, after which naive cells were positively selected on CD45RA and the negative fraction became the memory subset. Blood was collected by leukapheresis, and PBMCs were isolated by Ficoll-Histopaque density gradient centrifugation and then cryopreserved in liquid nitrogen vapor phase. Purity and quantity of every magnetically sorted T cell population were checked by analytical flow cytometry. Genomic DNA was isolated from every sorted fraction and measured by UV absorbance on a Nanodrop 2000c.

Using the deep immunoSEQ assay, multiplex PCR amplified TCR CDR3 regions from genomic DNA. Extracted genomic DNA from each cell subset was spread evenly across all wells of several immunoSEQ 96-well plates, with each plate serving as a replicate. For sorted subsets, about 200 ng genomic DNA, equal to some 28,000 T cell genomes, was loaded into each replicate PCR. Purified libraries were quantified with a Qubit 3.0 fluorometer, sized on a Bioanalyzer 2100, and re-quantified with the KAPA Library Quantification kit. A separate single-read 150-cycle Illumina NextSeq 550 flow cell was used to sequence each immunoSEQ 96-well plate. Per the authors' processing: Because only junctional sequences without quality scores were contained in the immunoSEQ output, filtering matching that applied to full-length reads could not be performed. Sequences were annotated with PyIR, a Python wrapper for IgBLAST v1.9, using IMGT germline references to assign V/J genes and CDR3. Reads were removed for weak V/J assignments (E-value above 1e-6), missing CDR3, stop codons, out-of-frame junctions, or ambiguous translated residues. A V3J clonotype was defined by an identical inferred V gene, J gene, and CDR3 amino acid sequence. The percentage overlap between two repertoires was calculated by dividing the number of shared unique clonotypes by the size of the smaller repertoire. Repertoire richness was assessed with RTK rarefaction, the Chao1 estimator, and Recon v2.1 estimates of unobserved clonotypes. Generation probabilities for all TCRbeta clonotypes obtained by the gDNA method from a handful of donors were computed using OLGA. As stored in TCRdb, this immuneACCESS dataset retains in-frame rearrangements with V and J assigned. A fraction of the clones does not appear; measured against another copy, unresolved V genes explain less than half of the discrepancy, and the remainder lacks a known reason. V, J and clone size are taken as reported in that table, and D and trimming were inferred from the DNA itself. The sample includes about 1 million clones, with about 74% observed a single time. The top ten clonotypes cover approximately 1.5% of the sample.

This clonotype was sampled from a man younger than 30 in good health. The rearranged segments are TRBV19 and TRBJ1-1, with the D segment identity uncertain. The sequenced sample consisted of memory CD4+ T cells sorted from blood. Explained via the paper, the cell subset or site label denotes: CD45RA-negative fraction. The CDR3 corresponds to CAIDRLGITEAFF. At the DNA level, the sequence is TGTGCCATTGACCGCCTGGGTATTACTGAAGCTTTCTTT.